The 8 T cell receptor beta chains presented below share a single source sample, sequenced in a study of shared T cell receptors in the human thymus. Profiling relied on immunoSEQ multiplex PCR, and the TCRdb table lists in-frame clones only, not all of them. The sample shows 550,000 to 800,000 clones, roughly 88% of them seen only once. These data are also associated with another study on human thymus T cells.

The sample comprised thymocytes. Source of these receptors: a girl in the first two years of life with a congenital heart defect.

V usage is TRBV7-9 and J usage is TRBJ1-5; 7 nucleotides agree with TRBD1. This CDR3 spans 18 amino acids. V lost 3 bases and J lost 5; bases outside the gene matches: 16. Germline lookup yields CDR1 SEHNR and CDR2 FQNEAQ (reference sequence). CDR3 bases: TGTGCCAGCAGCTTCCGACAGGGTCTTCCAAATCGGTATCAGCCCCAGCATTTT. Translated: CASSFRQGLPNRYQPQHF.

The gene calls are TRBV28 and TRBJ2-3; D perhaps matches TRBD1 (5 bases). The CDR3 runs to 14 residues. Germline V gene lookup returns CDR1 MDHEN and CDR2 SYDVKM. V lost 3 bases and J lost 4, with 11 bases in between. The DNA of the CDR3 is TGTGCCAGCAGTTTCGGCAGGGTGGCAGATACGCAGTATTTT. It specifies CASSFGRVADTQYF. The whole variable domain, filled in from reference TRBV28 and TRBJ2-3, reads DVKVTQSSRYLVKRTGEKVFLECVQDMDHENMFWYRQDPGLGLRLIYFSYDVKMKEKGDIPEGYSVSREKKERFSLILESASTNQTSMYLCASSFGRVADTQYFGPGTRLTVL.

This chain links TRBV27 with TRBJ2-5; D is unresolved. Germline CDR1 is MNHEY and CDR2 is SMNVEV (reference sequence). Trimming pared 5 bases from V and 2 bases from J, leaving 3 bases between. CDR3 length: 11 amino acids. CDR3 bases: TGTGCCAGCAGTCATCAAGAGACCCAGTACTTC. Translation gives CASSHQETQYF.

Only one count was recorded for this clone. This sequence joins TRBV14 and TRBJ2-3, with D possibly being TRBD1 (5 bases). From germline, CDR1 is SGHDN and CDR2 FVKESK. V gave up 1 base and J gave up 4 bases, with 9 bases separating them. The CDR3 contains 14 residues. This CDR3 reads CASSQARAPDTQYF. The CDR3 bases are TGTGCCAGCAGCCAAGCCAGGGCGCCAGATACGCAGTATTTT.

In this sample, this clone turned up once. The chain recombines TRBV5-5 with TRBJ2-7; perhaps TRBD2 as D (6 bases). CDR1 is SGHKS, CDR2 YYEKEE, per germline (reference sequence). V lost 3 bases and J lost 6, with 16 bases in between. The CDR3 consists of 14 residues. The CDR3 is CASSSEGRAGEQYF. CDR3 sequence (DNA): TGTGCCAGCAGCTCGGAGGGCAGGGCGGGCGAGCAGTACTTC.

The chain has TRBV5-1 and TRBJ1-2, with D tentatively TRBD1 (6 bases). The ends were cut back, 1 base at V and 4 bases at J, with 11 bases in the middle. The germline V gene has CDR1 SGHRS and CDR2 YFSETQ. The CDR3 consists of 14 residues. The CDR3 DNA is TGCGCCAGCAGCTTGCTCGGACAGACCTATGGCTACACCTTC. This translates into CASSLLGQTYGYTF.

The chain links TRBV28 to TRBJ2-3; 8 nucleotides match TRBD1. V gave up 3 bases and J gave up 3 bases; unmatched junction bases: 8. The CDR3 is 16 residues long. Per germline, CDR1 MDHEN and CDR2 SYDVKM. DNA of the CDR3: TGTGCCAGCAGTTTTTTCCACAGGGGGAAGACAGATACGCAGTATTTT. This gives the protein CASSFFHRGKTDTQYF. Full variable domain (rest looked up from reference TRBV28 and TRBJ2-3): DVKVTQSSRYLVKRTGEKVFLECVQDMDHENMFWYRQDPGLGLRLIYFSYDVKMKEKGDIPEGYSVSREKKERFSLILESASTNQTSMYLCASSFFHRGKTDTQYFGPGTRLTVL.

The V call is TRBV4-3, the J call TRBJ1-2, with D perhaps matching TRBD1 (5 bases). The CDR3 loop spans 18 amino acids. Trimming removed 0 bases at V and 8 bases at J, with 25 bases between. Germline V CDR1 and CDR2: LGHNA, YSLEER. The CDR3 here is CASSQDLGEEGPHHGYTF. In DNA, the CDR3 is TGCGCCAGCAGCCAAGATCTTGGGGAGGAGGGGCCCCACCACGGCTACACCTTC.